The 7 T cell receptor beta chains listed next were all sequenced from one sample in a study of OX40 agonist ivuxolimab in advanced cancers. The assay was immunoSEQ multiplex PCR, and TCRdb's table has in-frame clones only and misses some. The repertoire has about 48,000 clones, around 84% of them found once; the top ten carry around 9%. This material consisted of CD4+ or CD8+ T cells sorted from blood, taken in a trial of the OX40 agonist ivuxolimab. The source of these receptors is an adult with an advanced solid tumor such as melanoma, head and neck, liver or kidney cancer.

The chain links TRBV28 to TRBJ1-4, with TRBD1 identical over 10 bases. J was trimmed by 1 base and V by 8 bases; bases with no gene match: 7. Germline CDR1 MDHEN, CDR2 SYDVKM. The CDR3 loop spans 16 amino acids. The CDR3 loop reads CASRTGGGETNEKLFF. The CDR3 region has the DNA TGTGCCAGCCGGACAGGGGGTGGGGAAACTAATGAAAAACTGTTTTTT.

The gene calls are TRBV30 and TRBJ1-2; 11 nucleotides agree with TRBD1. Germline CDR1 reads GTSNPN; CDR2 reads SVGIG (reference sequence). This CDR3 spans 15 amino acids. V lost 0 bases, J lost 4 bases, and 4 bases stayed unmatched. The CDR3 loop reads CAWSVIGTGGYGYTF. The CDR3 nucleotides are TGTGCCTGGAGTGTAATCGGGACAGGGGGCTATGGCTACACCTTC.

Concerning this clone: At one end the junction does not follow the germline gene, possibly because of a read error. CDR3 in DNA: TGCGCCAGCAGCTTGGCACAGTCCACAGATACGCAGTATTTT. The encoded protein is CASSLAQSTDTQYF. The chain combines TRBV5-4 with TRBJ2-3; D not certain. Germline loops: CDR1 SGHNT, CDR2 YYREEE (reference sequence). This CDR3 has 14 amino acids.

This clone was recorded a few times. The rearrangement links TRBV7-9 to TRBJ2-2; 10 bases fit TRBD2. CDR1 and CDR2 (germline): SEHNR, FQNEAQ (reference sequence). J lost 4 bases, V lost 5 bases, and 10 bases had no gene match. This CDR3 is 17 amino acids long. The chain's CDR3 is CASSRSSGSTGTGELFF. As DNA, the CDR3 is TGTGCCAGCAGCCGATCTAGCGGGAGTACCGGCACCGGGGAGCTGTTTTTT.

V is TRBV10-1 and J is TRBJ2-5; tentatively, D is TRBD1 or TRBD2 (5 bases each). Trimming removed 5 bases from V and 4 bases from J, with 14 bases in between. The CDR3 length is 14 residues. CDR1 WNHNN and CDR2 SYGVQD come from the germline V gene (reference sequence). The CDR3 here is CASSNSDGAETQYF. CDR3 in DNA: TGCGCCAGCAGTAACTCGGACGGGGCAGAGACCCAGTACTTC.

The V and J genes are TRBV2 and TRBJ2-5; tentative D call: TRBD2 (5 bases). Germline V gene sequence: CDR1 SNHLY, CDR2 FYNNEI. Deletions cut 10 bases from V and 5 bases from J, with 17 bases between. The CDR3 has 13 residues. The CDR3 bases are TGTGCCACCCGTGGTCTCGGGGTCGAGACCCAGTACTTC. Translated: CATRGLGVETQYF.

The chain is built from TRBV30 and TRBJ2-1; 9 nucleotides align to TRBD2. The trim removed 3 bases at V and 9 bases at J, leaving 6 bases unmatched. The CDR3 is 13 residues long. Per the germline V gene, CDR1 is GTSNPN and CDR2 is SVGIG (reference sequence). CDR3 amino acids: CAWSDRLAVEQFF. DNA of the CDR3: TGTGCCTGGAGCGACCGACTAGCGGTTGAGCAGTTCTTC. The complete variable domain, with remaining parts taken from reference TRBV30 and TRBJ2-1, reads SQTIHQWPATLVQPVGSPLSLECTVEGTSNPNLYWYRQAAGRGLQLLFYSVGIGQISSEVPQNLSASRPQDRQFILSSKKLLLSDSGFYLCAWSDRLAVEQFFGPGTRLTVL.